A single sample is the source of the 7 T cell receptor beta chains below, sequenced in a study of blood T cell repertoires in COVID-19. Here immunoSEQ multiplex PCR was the method, and the copy in TCRdb shows in-frame clones only, minus some. The sample holds 120,000 to 150,000 clones, around 82% seen once. What was sequenced was peripheral blood. The receptors come from a woman aged 45-65 years with acute or convalescent COVID-19.

The V call is TRBV18, the J call TRBJ2-7, with TRBD1 as a possible D gene (6 bases). The length of the CDR3 is 16 residues. The V gene's germline CDR1 is KGHSH and CDR2 LQKENI. Trimming removed 2 bases at V and 5 bases at J, with 19 bases between. The CDR3 bases are TGTGCCAGCTCACCAAAACAGGGCTATCGCGTCAACGAGCAGTACTTC. The encoded protein is CASSPKQGYRVNEQYF. Based on the CDR3 plus reference TRBV18 and TRBJ2-7, the full variable domain is NAGVMQNPRHLVRRRGQEARLRCSPMKGHSHVYWYRQLPEEGLKFMVYLQKENIIDESGMPKERFSAEFPKEGPSILRIQQVVRGDSAAYFCASSPKQGYRVNEQYFGPGTRLTVT.

The chain uses TRBV28 and TRBJ1-3; the D is unclear. V was cut by 1 base and J by 0 bases, with 7 bases left in between. Looked up from germline, CDR1 is MDHEN and CDR2 is SYDVKM. CDR3 length: 15 residues. For the CDR3, the DNA is TGTGCCAGCAGTTTATCTTTAGACTCTGGAAACACCATATATTTT. Translated: CASSLSLDSGNTIYF.

This rearrangement joins TRBV18 to TRBJ1-4; the D is unclear. Germline V gene data show CDR1 as KGHSH and CDR2 as LQKENI. V lost 6 bases to trimming and J lost 4 bases, with 15 bases between them. The CDR3 consists of 15 residues. For the CDR3, the DNA is TGTGCCAGCTCCCGAGGCCCCCTGAGTAATGAAAAACTGTTTTTT. Amino acid sequence: CASSRGPLSNEKLFF.

This clone was seen more than once but under ten times. This chain connects TRBV19 to TRBJ1-1; D unclear. Looked up from germline, CDR1 is LNHDA and CDR2 is SQIVND (reference sequence). V lost 3 bases, J lost 4 bases, and 12 bases lay in between. The CDR3 runs 14 residues. CDR3 protein: CASSMGGRGTEAFF. The CDR3 DNA reads TGTGCCAGTAGTATGGGCGGGCGGGGCACTGAAGCTTTCTTT.

V usage is TRBV27 and J usage is TRBJ2-3, with D perhaps matching TRBD2 (5 bases). The CDR3 extends over 15 amino acids. Between the trimmed V and J ends, which lost 3 bases and 2 bases, there was a span of 12 bases. Germline lookup yields CDR1 MNHEY and CDR2 SMNVEV (reference sequence). CDR3 residues: CASSFDGILTDTQYF. The DNA for the CDR3 is TGTGCCAGCAGTTTCGACGGGATCCTCACAGATACGCAGTATTTT.

The DNA for the CDR3 is TGTGCCACCACAGGGGCGTATAATTCACCCCTCCACTTT. It encodes CATTGAYNSPLHF. The rearrangement links TRBV2 to TRBJ1-6; 7 bases are a match to TRBD1. The germline V gene encodes CDR1 SNHLY and CDR2 FYNNEI. V lost 10 bases to trimming and J lost 4 bases; unmatched junction nucleotides: 4. CDR3 size: 13 residues. Full variable domain (rest looked up from reference TRBV2 and TRBJ1-6): EPEVTQTPSHQVTQMGQEVILRCVPISNHLYFYWYRQILGQKVEFLVSFYNNEISEKSEIFDDQFSVERPDGSNFTLKIRSTKLEDSAMYFCATTGAYNSPLHFGNGTRLTVT.

The V call is TRBV27, the J call TRBJ1-2; no clear D gene. The V gene's germline CDR1 is MNHEY and CDR2 SMNVEV (reference sequence). This CDR3 comprises 12 residues. Trimming took off 9 bases at V and 4 bases at J, with 12 bases between the two ends. The CDR3 loop is CASGTALYGYTF. The CDR3 DNA reads as TGTGCCAGTGGTACTGCCCTCTATGGCTACACCTTC.